This T cell receptor (beta chain) stems from a study of cytomegalovirus exposure and HLA in healthy donors. Study conclusions and caveats: The tendency of first-cohort TCR clusters to co-occur in the 100 to 150 validation repertoires emerged from a later analysis. Researchers catalogued 164 TCR beta chains as cytomegalovirus-associated.

As to this clone: Its antigen is not known.

Separate from the approximately 720-subject first cohort, the approximately 120-subject validation cohort was the one that the donors belonged to. Between the trimmed V and J ends, which lost 4 bases and 2 bases, there was a span of 12 bases. CDR3 length equals 15 residues. Germline V gene sequence: CDR1 SGHRS, CDR2 YFSETQ. Produced via immunoSEQ multiplex PCR; TCRdb's table is partial and in-frame only. Of about 110,000 clones listed, approximately 94% were seen once; the top ten hold 0.67%. Sequencing was done on a sample of PBMCs. The chain links TRBV5-1 to TRBJ2-2; TRBD1 is a possible D gene (6 bases). This TCR derives from a woman between 18 and 30 years old in good health and CMV-seronegative. For the CDR3, the DNA is TGCGCCAGCAGCCTACCCGGGACAAACACCGGGGAGCTGTTTTTT. Protein product: CASSLPGTNTGELFF.